Sequencing of this TCR beta chain was carried out in a study of response to subunit inactivated influenza vaccine. TCRdb re-called the RT-PCR reads with MiXCR, one entry per CDR3 protein. Here the sample spans about 800,000 distinct CDR3 sequences, 21% being singletons. Whole-study findings and limits: New T cells are recruited in small numbers by each seasonal influenza vaccination, according to the authors' suggestion.

Regarding this clonotype: Its antigen remains unidentified.

CDR3 size: 16 residues. Between the trimmed V and J ends, which lost 4 bases and 0 bases, there was a span of 17 bases. From germline, CDR1 is DFQATT and CDR2 SNEGSKA (reference sequence). Material: PBMCs from blood, obtained 4 to 6 days after vaccination. The clonotype was recovered from a man aged 45 to 65 who received an inactivated influenza vaccine. V is TRBV20-1 and J is TRBJ2-3, with a possible D match to TRBD2 (5 bases). The CDR3 nucleotides are TGCAGTGCTACGGACTCTAGGCGGAGAAGCACAGATACGCAGTATTTT. Translating it yields CSATDSRRRSTDTQYF.